A selection of T cell receptor beta chains follows, all from one sample in a study of T cells after yellow fever vaccination. TCRdb analysed the 5' RACE reads with MiXCR anew, one entry per CDR3 protein. The sample holds 150,000 to 200,000 distinct CDR3 sequences, approximately 11% seen once. Sequenced here: CD8+ T cells sorted from PBMCs, sampled 15 days after the yellow fever booster vaccination. These receptors were obtained from a man aged 18 to 35 who received the YFV17D yellow fever vaccine. The CDR3 runs from the conserved cysteine through the conserved F or W. A D gene is named only where the DNA matches it firmly. For some rows the clone size is stated as once, few or many, or as a class when expanded; others skip it.

D: TRBD2; V: TRBV12-3/TRBV12-4; J: TRBJ2-1; size: NA; DNA: TGTGCCAGCAGCTACGGGACTAGGATCAATGAGCAGTTCTTC; CDR3: CASSYGTRINEQFF
D: TRBD2; V: TRBV7-2; J: TRBJ2-5; size: few; DNA: TGTGCCAGCAGCTTAGTAGCGGGGGGTCCCCAAGAGACCCAGTACTTC; CDR3: CASSLVAGGPQETQYF
D: NA; V: TRBV6-1; J: TRBJ2-7; size: many; DNA: TGTGCCAGCAGTGGGACCTACGAGCAGTACTTC; CDR3: CASSGTYEQYF
D: NA; V: TRBV12-3/TRBV12-4; J: TRBJ1-2; size: few; DNA: TGTGCCAGCAGTTTCGGGGGGTCGGGTGAAGGCTACACCTTC; CDR3: CASSFGGSGEGYTF
D: NA; V: TRBV13; J: TRBJ2-2; size: few; DNA: TGTGCCAGCAGCTGGAACGAGGGCGGGGAGCTGTTTTTT; CDR3: CASSWNEGGELFF
D: TRBD2; V: TRBV29-1; J: TRBJ2-1; size: NA; DNA: TGCAGCGTTGGTGGACTAGCGGGGAGCTCCTACAATGAGCAGTTCTTC; CDR3: CSVGGLAGSSYNEQFF
D: TRBD1; V: TRBV4-2; J: TRBJ2-2; size: NA; DNA: TGTGCCAGCAGCCAAGAACAGGGGGCGATGGACACCGGGGAGCTGTTTTTT; CDR3: CASSQEQGAMDTGELFF
D: NA; V: TRBV7-9; J: TRBJ1-1; size: many; DNA: TGTGCCAGCAGACCTACAGGGAACACTGAAGCTTTCTTT; CDR3: CASRPTGNTEAFF
D: NA; V: TRBV4-3; J: TRBJ1-6; size: few; DNA: TGCGCCAGCAGCCCAGTCGTGGCGGCACCCCTCCACTTT; CDR3: CASSPVVAAPLHF
D: NA; V: TRBV11-2; J: TRBJ1-3; size: NA; DNA: TGTGCCAGCAGCTTTCCAGGGCGGGTAAACACCATATATTTT; CDR3: CASSFPGRVNTIYF
D: NA; V: TRBV27; J: TRBJ2-7; size: NA; DNA: TGTGCCAGCAGTCCCCCCGAGGGGGTAAGGCAGTACTTC; CDR3: CASSPPEGVRQYF
D: NA; V: TRBV2; J: TRBJ1-2; size: NA; DNA: TGTGCCAGCACCCAAAATGGGGCAGGAGGCTATGGCTACACCTTC; CDR3: CASTQNGAGGYGYTF
D: NA; V: TRBV12-3/TRBV12-4; J: TRBJ2-7; size: NA; DNA: TGTGCCAGCAGTTTAGAAACATCGTTAACCTACGAGCAGTACTTC; CDR3: CASSLETSLTYEQYF
D: NA; V: TRBV4-1; J: TRBJ1-1; size: few; DNA: TGCGCCAGCAGCCAAGATCTTGTAGGAAGGGAAGCTTTCTTT; CDR3: CASSQDLVGREAFF
D: NA; V: TRBV28; J: TRBJ2-3; size: NA; DNA: TGTGCCAGCGCGCAGTCTAGCACAGATACGCAGTATTTT; CDR3: CASAQSSTDTQYF
D: TRBD1; V: TRBV11-1; J: TRBJ2-7; size: few; DNA: TGTGCCAGCAGCTTCGGGACAGGGGTAAGACGCGAGCAGTACTTC; CDR3: CASSFGTGVRREQYF
D: NA; V: TRBV12-3/TRBV12-4; J: TRBJ1-3; size: few; DNA: TGTGCCAGCCGCACCAGGGTATCAGGAAACACCATATATTTT; CDR3: CASRTRVSGNTIYF
D: TRBD1; V: TRBV7-9; J: TRBJ1-4; size: few; DNA: TGTGCCAGCAGCGCGGACAGGGACTCTTATGAAAAACTGTTTTTT; CDR3: CASSADRDSYEKLFF
D: TRBD2; V: TRBV7-6; J: TRBJ2-3; size: NA; DNA: TGTGCCAGCAGCTTAGAGGTAGCGGGGGCGGGAGATACGCAGTATTTT; CDR3: CASSLEVAGAGDTQYF
D: TRBD1; V: TRBV5-1; J: TRBJ2-4; size: few; DNA: TGCGCCAGCAGGGCGGGACAGGGGAAAAACATTCAGTACTTC; CDR3: CASRAGQGKNIQYF
D: NA; V: TRBV11-2; J: TRBJ2-3; size: many; DNA: TGTGCCAGCAGCTTAGCCCTGAGCACAGATACGCAGTATTTT; CDR3: CASSLALSTDTQYF
D: TRBD1; V: TRBV6-1; J: TRBJ1-6; size: NA; DNA: TGTGCCAGCATCGACAGGGGGTACTCCTATAATTCACCCCTCCACTTT; CDR3: CASIDRGYSYNSPLHF
D: NA; V: TRBV6-1; J: TRBJ2-4; size: few; DNA: TGTGCCAGCAGTGAAGCAGGGCAACAGCGAGGCAAAAACATTCAGTACTTC; CDR3: CASSEAGQQRGKNIQYF
D: NA; V: TRBV7-2; J: TRBJ2-7; size: few; DNA: TGTGCCAGCGCCCTCACATCTTCCGAGCAGTACTTC; CDR3: CASALTSSEQYF
D: TRBD1; V: TRBV7-8; J: TRBJ1-2; size: NA; DNA: TGTGCCAGCAGCTTAAACCCGACAGGGGAGCCCCTAGAGAGCTACACCTTC; CDR3: CASSLNPTGEPLESYTF
D: NA; V: TRBV4-1; J: TRBJ2-2; size: many; DNA: TGCGCCAGCAGCCAAGAAAGCGCCGGGGGCGGGGAGCTGTTTTTT; CDR3: CASSQESAGGGELFF
D: NA; V: TRBV4-1; J: TRBJ2-3; size: few; DNA: TGCGCCAGCAGCCAAAAGGGGGGCCCGGGCACAGATACGCAGTATTTT; CDR3: CASSQKGGPGTDTQYF
D: NA; V: TRBV20-1; J: TRBJ2-7; size: few; DNA: TGCAGTGCTAAGGACACCCAGAGCCACTACGAGCAGTACTTC; CDR3: CSAKDTQSHYEQYF
D: NA; V: TRBV7-9; J: TRBJ1-1; size: many; DNA: TGTGCCAGCAGCTCAGCATGGGGCATGAACACTGAAGCTTTCTTT; CDR3: CASSSAWGMNTEAFF
D: TRBD2; V: TRBV11-2; J: TRBJ2-5; size: few; DNA: TGTGCCAGCAGGGAAGACTTGGGACTAGCCGTGGAGACCCAGTACTTC; CDR3: CASREDLGLAVETQYF
D: NA; V: TRBV4-3; J: TRBJ1-6; size: many; DNA: TGCGCCAGCAGCCAAGATACTAATTCACCCCTCCACTTT; CDR3: CASSQDTNSPLHF
D: NA; V: TRBV20-1; J: TRBJ2-5; size: NA; DNA: TGCAGTGCTAGGGGGGTGTCCCTCCCAAAGTACTTC; CDR3: CSARGVSLPKYF
D: NA; V: TRBV7-6; J: TRBJ2-3; size: few; DNA: TGTGCCAGCAGCCCCCAGGGGGGGGTTACAGATACGCAGTATTTT; CDR3: CASSPQGGVTDTQYF
D: NA; V: TRBV6-2/TRBV6-3; J: TRBJ1-2; size: NA; DNA: TGTGCCAGCAGCACAGCACGAGGCTACACCTTC; CDR3: CASSTARGYTF
D: TRBD2; V: TRBV9; J: TRBJ2-1; size: NA; DNA: TGTGCCAGCAGCGCGGGACTAGCGGGGAGCAATGAGCAGTTCTTC; CDR3: CASSAGLAGSNEQFF
D: NA; V: TRBV7-8; J: TRBJ2-7; size: NA; DNA: TGTGCCAGCAGCACGGGAGGGGGCGCAAGATACGAGCAGTACTTC; CDR3: CASSTGGGARYEQYF
D: TRBD1; V: TRBV5-1; J: TRBJ1-3; size: few; DNA: TGCGCCAGCAGCTTGGTGGAGACAGGGGCCGGAAACACCATATATTTT; CDR3: CASSLVETGAGNTIYF
D: TRBD2; V: TRBV6-5; J: TRBJ2-7; size: few; DNA: TGTGCCAGCAGTTACGCCTCTAGCGGGGGAAATTTTTACGAGCAGTACTTC; CDR3: CASSYASSGGNFYEQYF
D: TRBD2; V: TRBV20-1; J: TRBJ2-1; size: many; DNA: TGCAGTGCTCCGACTAGCGGGGGGGCTAATGAGCAGTTCTTC; CDR3: CSAPTSGGANEQFF